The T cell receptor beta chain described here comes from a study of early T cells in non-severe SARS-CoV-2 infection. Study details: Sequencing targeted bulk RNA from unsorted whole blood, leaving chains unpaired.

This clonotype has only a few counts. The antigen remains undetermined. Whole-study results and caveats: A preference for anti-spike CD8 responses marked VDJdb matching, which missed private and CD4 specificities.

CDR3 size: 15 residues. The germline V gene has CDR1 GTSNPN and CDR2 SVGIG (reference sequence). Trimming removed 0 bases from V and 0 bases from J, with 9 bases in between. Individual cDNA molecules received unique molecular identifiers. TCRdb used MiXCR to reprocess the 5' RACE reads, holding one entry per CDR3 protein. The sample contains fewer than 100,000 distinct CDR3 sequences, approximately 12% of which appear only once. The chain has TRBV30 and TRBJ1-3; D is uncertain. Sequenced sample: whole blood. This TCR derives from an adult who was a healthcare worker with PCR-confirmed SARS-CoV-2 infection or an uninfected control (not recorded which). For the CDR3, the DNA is TGTGCCTGGAGTGTACGGAGCTTCTCTGGAAACACCATATATTTT. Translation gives CAWSVRSFSGNTIYF. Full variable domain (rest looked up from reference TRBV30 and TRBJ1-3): SQTIHQWPATLVQPVGSPLSLECTVEGTSNPNLYWYRQAAGRGLQLLFYSVGIGQISSEVPQNLSASRPQDRQFILSSKKLLLSDSGFYLCAWSVRSFSGNTIYFGEGSWLTVV.